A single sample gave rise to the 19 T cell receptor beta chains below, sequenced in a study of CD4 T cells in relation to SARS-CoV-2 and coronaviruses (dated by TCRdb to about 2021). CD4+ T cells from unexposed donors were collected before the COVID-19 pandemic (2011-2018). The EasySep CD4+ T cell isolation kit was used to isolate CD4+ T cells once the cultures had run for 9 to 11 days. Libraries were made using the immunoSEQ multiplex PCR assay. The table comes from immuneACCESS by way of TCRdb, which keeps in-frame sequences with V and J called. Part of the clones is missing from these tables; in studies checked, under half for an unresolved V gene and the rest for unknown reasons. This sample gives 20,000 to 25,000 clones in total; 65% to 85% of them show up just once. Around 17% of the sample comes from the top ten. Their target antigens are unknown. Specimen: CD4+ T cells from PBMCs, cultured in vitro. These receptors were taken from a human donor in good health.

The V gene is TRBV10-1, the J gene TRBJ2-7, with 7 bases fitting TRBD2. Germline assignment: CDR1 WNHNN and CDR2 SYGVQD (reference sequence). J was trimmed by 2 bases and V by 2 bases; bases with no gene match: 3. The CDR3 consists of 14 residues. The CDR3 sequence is CASSEGRGTYEQYF. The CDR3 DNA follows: TGCGCCAGCAGTGAGGGGCGGGGGACCTACGAGCAGTACTTC.

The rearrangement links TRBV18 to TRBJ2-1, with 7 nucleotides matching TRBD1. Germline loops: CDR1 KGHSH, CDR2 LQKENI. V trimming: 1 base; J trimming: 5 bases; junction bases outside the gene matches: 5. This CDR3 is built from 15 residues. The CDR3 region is CASSPQPGQNNEQFF. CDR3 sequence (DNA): TGTGCCAGCTCACCACAACCGGGACAGAACAATGAGCAGTTCTTC.

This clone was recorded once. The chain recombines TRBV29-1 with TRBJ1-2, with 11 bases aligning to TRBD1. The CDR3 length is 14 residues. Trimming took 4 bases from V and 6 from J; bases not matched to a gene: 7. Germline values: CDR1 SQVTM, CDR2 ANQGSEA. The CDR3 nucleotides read TGCAGCGTTGGAAGGGACAGGGGGAAGGATGGCTACACCTTC. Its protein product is CSVGRDRGKDGYTF.

The CDR3 loop is CATQPGQGALEQYF. The CDR3 nucleotides read TGTGCCACCCAGCCTGGACAGGGGGCTCTCGAGCAGTACTTC. V and J are TRBV19 and TRBJ2-7, with 11 bases aligning to TRBD1. V lost 10 bases, J lost 6 bases, and 11 bases stayed unmatched. The CDR3 sequence is 14 residues long. Germline-derived CDR1 and CDR2 are LNHDA and SQIVND (reference sequence).

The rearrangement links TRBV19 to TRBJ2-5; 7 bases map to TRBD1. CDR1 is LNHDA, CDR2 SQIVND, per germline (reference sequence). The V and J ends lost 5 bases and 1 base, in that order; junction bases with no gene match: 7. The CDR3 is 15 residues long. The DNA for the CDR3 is TGTGCCAGTAGTCTACTCGGGACAGCCCAAGAGACCCAGTACTTC. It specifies CASSLLGTAQETQYF.

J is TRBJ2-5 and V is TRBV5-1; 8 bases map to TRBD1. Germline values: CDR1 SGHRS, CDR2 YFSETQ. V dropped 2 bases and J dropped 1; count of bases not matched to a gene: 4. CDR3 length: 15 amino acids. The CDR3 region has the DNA TGCGCCAGCAGCTTCGCAACAGGGGGCCAAGAGACCCAGTACTTC. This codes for CASSFATGGQETQYF.

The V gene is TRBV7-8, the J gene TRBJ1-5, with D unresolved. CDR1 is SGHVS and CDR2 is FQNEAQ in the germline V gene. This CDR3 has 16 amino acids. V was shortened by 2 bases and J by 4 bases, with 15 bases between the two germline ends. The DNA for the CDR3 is TGTGCCAGCAGCTTATTGGGTAGGCAGATTAATCAGCCCCAGCATTTT. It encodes CASSLLGRQINQPQHF.

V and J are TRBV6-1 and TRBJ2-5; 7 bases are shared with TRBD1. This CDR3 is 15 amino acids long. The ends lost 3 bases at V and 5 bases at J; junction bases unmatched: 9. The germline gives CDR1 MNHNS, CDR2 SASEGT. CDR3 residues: CASSDTGVLVETQYF. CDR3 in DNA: TGTGCCAGCAGTGACACAGGGGTGCTCGTCGAGACCCAGTACTTC.

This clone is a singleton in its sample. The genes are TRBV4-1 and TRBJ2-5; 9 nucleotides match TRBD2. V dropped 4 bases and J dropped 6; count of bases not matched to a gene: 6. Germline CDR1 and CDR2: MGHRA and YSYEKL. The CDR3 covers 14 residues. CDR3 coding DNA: TGCGCCAGCAGCCTCGGGACTAGCACGAAGACCCAGTACTTC. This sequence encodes CASSLGTSTKTQYF.

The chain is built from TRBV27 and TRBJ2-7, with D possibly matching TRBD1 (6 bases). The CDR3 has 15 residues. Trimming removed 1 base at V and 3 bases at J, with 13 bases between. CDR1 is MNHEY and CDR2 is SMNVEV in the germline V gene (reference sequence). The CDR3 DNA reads TGTGCCAGCAGTTTATTTGCAGGGGCAAACTACGAGCAGTACTTC. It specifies CASSLFAGANYEQYF.

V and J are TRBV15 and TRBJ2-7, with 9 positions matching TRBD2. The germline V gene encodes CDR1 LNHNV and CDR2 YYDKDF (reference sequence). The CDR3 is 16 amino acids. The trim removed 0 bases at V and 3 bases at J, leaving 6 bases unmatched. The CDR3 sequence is CATSRDPGSGSYEQYF. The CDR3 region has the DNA TGTGCCACCAGCAGAGATCCGGGTAGCGGGAGCTACGAGCAGTACTTC.

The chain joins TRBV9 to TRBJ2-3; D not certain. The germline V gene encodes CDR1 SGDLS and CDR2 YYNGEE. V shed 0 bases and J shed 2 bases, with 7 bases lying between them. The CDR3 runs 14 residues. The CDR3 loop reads CASSVVGYTDTQYF. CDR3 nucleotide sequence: TGTGCCAGCAGCGTAGTGGGATACACAGATACGCAGTATTTT. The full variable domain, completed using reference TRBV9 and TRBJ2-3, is DSGVTQTPKHLITATGQRVTLRCSPRSGDLSVYWYQQSLDQGLQFLIQYYNGEERAKGNILERFSAQQFPDLHSELNLSSLELGDSALYFCASSVVGYTDTQYFGPGTRLTVL.

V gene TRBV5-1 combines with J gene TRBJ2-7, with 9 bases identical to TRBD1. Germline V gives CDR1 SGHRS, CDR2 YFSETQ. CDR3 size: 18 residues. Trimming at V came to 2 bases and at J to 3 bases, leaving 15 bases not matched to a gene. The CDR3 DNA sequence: TGCGCCAGCAGCTTTCAAACTACAACGGGGACAGGGTACTACGAGCAGTACTTC. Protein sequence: CASSFQTTTGTGYYEQYF.

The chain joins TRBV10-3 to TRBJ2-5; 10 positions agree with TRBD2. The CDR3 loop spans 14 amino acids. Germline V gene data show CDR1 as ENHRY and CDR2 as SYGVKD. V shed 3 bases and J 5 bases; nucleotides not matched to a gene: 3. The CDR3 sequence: CAISDGTSVETQYF. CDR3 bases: TGTGCCATCAGTGACGGGACTAGCGTCGAGACCCAGTACTTC.

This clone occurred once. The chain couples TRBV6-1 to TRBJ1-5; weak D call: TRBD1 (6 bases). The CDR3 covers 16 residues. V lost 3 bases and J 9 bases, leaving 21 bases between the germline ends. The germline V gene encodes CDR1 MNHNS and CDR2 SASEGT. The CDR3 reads CASSERTVFPARPQHF. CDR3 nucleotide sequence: TGTGCCAGCAGTGAGCGGACAGTTTTTCCCGCGAGGCCCCAGCATTTT.

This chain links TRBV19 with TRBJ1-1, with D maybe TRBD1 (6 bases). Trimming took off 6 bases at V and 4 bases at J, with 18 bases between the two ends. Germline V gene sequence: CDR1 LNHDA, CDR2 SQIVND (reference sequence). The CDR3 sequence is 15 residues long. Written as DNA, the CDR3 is TGTGCCAGTAGCAAGGCAGGGGCGGTTCGCACTGAAGCTTTCTTT. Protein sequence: CASSKAGAVRTEAFF.

The CDR3 sequence: CASTHRVGSAYNEQFF. CDR3 in DNA: TGTGCCAGCACCCACCGGGTAGGGTCAGCCTACAATGAGCAGTTCTTC. The chain couples TRBV9 to TRBJ2-1; no definite D call. The length of the CDR3 is 16 residues. Trimming took off 6 bases at V and 2 bases at J, with 18 bases between the two ends. Germline loops: CDR1 SGDLS, CDR2 YYNGEE. The variable domain in full, completed from reference TRBV9 and TRBJ2-1, reads DSGVTQTPKHLITATGQRVTLRCSPRSGDLSVYWYQQSLDQGLQFLIQYYNGEERAKGNILERFSAQQFPDLHSELNLSSLELGDSALYFCASTHRVGSAYNEQFFGPGTRLTVL.

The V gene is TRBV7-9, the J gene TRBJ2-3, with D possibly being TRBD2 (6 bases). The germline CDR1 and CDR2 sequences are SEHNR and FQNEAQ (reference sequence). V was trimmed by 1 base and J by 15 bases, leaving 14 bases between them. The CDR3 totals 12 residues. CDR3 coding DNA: TGTGCCAGCAGCTTAGTGGAGGGCCTCTCTTATTTT. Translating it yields CASSLVEGLSYF.

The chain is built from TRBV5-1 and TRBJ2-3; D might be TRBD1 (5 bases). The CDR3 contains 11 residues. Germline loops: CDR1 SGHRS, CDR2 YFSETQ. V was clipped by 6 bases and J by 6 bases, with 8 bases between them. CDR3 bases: TGCGCCAGCACCTGGGGCGATACGCAGTATTTT. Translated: CASTWGDTQYF.